These 12 T cell receptor beta chains were sequenced from one sample in a study of cytomegalovirus exposure and HLA in healthy donors. The primer mix had 60 Vbeta and 13 Jbeta primers. Assay: immunoSEQ multiplex PCR; the TCRdb copy retains only in-frame clones and omits some. The repertoire holds about 180,000 clones, with 84% as singletons. Material: PBMCs. The source is a boy between 2 and 15 years old in good health and CMV-seronegative.

This clone was seen only a few times. The rearrangement joins TRBV2 to TRBJ2-1; 13 bases line up with TRBD2. Germline CDR1 is SNHLY and CDR2 is FYNNEI. Trimming took 6 bases from V and 10 from J; bases not matched to a gene: 9. The CDR3 is made up of 15 amino acids. The CDR3 spells CASSRTSGSPGEQFF. The CDR3 nucleotides are TGTGCCAGCAGCAGGACTAGCGGGAGTCCCGGCGAGCAGTTCTTC.

The chain employs TRBV27 and TRBJ2-7, with D perhaps matching TRBD2 (6 bases). CDR3 size: 14 residues. Germline-derived CDR1 and CDR2 are MNHEY and SMNVEV (reference sequence). Trimming took 6 bases from V and 6 from J, leaving 18 bases between them. The CDR3 bases are TGTGCCAGCAGAACCCTCGGATACGGGGGCGAGCAGTACTTC. Its translation: CASRTLGYGGEQYF.

V is TRBV27 and J is TRBJ2-7; 7 positions agree with TRBD2. Germline trimming cut 2 bases from V and 5 bases from J; bases unmatched to any gene: 6. The CDR3 sequence is 14 residues long. Germline assignment: CDR1 MNHEY and CDR2 SMNVEV (reference sequence). The CDR3: CASSLAGESHEQYF. CDR3 DNA: TGTGCCAGCAGTTTAGCGGGAGAGAGTCACGAGCAGTACTTC.

This rearrangement joins TRBV7-2 to TRBJ1-5; 8 bases line up with TRBD1. Germline V gene lookup returns CDR1 SGHTA and CDR2 FQGNSA. The length of the CDR3 is 15 residues. Unmatched junction bases numbered 6, after V lost 2 bases and J lost 6 bases. The chain's CDR3 is CASSLSGQGGQPQHF. For the CDR3, the DNA is TGTGCCAGCAGCTTAAGTGGACAGGGCGGTCAGCCCCAGCATTTT.

J is TRBJ2-3 and V is TRBV5-4; TRBD2 matches 7 bases. The junction had 6 bases not matched to a gene; V was cut back by 2 bases and J by 0 bases. The CDR3 runs to 16 residues. In germline, CDR1 is SGHNT, CDR2 YYREEE (reference sequence). The CDR3 bases are TGTGCCAGCAGCTTCGGAGCGGGACCCAGCACAGATACGCAGTATTTT. It is translated as CASSFGAGPSTDTQYF. The full variable domain, rest sourced from reference TRBV5-4 and TRBJ2-3, is ETGVTQSPTHLIKTRGQQVTLRCSSQSGHNTVSWYQQALGQGPQFIFQYYREEENGRGNFPPRFSGLQFPNYSSELNVNALELDDSALYLCASSFGAGPSTDTQYFGPGTRLTVL.

This clone was seen a single time. Other DNA sequences in the same sample also yield this CDR3. V gene TRBV6-5 combines with J gene TRBJ2-3; D not resolved. CDR3 size: 14 residues. Germline V gene sequence: CDR1 MNHEY, CDR2 SVGAGI. Between the trimmed V and J ends, which lost 2 bases and 0 bases, there was a span of 6 bases. CDR3 coding DNA: TGTGCCAGCAGTTACCGCGGAAGCACAGATACGCAGTATTTT. Translated, it gives CASSYRGSTDTQYF.

The V and J genes are TRBV25-1 and TRBJ2-7; D ambiguous. Germline CDR1 reads MGHDK; CDR2 reads SYGVNS. V was shortened by 6 bases and J by 2 bases, with 17 bases between the two germline ends. The CDR3 extends over 15 amino acids. CDR3 sequence reads: CASSREVARPYEQYF. CDR3 nucleotides: TGTGCCAGCAGCCGAGAGGTGGCAAGGCCCTACGAGCAGTACTTC.

The rearrangement links TRBV6-5 to TRBJ2-2; D is possibly TRBD1 (5 bases). The CDR3 sequence is 14 residues long. V dropped 6 bases and J dropped 3 bases, with 11 bases sitting between them. Germline CDR1 MNHEY, CDR2 SVGAGI. CDR3: CASSWTTDTGELFF. The CDR3, as DNA: TGTGCCAGCAGCTGGACAACGGACACCGGGGAGCTGTTTTTT.

The genes are TRBV6-1 and TRBJ1-5; D possibly corresponds to TRBD1 (6 bases). The V end was cut by 2 bases, the J end by 1 base, with 6 bases between. Germline loops: CDR1 MNHNS, CDR2 SASEGT. The CDR3 has 14 amino acids. The CDR3 nucleotides are TGTGCCAGCAGTGAAACAGGGAGCAATCAGCCCCAGCATTTT. Translation gives CASSETGSNQPQHF.

This clone occurred a few times. The V call is TRBV6-1, the J call TRBJ1-5; 8 bases are shared with TRBD1. J gave up 6 bases and V 6 bases, and 7 bases lay outside the gene matches. This CDR3 is 14 amino acids long. Germline assignment: CDR1 MNHNS and CDR2 SASEGT. The CDR3 nucleotides read TGTGCCAGCAGGGCCGGACAGGGACGTCAGCCCCAGCATTTT. It codes for CASRAGQGRQPQHF.

With regard to this clone: Additional DNA sequences in this sample encode the identical CDR3. This chain uses TRBV6-5 with TRBJ2-2; D is perhaps TRBD2 (6 bases). CDR3 length: 14 residues. Trimming took 3 bases from V and 4 from J, leaving 9 bases between them. In germline, CDR1 is MNHEY, CDR2 SVGAGI. The CDR3 DNA reads as TGTGCCAGCAGTTATGATAGCGGCACCGGGGAGCTGTTTTTT. Its translation is CASSYDSGTGELFF.

This rearrangement joins TRBV15 to TRBJ2-1; TRBD2 matches 9 bases. The germline CDR1 and CDR2 sequences are LNHNV and YYDKDF (reference sequence). V trimming: 1 base; J trimming: 5 bases; junction bases outside the gene matches: 9. The CDR3 extends over 17 amino acids. The CDR3 protein is CATSRVIGAGGHNEQFF. The CDR3 DNA is TGTGCCACCAGCAGAGTGATTGGAGCGGGAGGCCACAATGAGCAGTTCTTC. Filled out from reference TRBV15 and TRBJ2-1, the complete variable domain reads DAMVIQNPRYQVTQFGKPVTLSCSQTLNHNVMYWYQQKSSQAPKLLFHYYDKDFNNEADTPDNFQSRRPNTSFCFLDIRSPGLGDTAMYLCATSRVIGAGGHNEQFFGPGTRLTVL.